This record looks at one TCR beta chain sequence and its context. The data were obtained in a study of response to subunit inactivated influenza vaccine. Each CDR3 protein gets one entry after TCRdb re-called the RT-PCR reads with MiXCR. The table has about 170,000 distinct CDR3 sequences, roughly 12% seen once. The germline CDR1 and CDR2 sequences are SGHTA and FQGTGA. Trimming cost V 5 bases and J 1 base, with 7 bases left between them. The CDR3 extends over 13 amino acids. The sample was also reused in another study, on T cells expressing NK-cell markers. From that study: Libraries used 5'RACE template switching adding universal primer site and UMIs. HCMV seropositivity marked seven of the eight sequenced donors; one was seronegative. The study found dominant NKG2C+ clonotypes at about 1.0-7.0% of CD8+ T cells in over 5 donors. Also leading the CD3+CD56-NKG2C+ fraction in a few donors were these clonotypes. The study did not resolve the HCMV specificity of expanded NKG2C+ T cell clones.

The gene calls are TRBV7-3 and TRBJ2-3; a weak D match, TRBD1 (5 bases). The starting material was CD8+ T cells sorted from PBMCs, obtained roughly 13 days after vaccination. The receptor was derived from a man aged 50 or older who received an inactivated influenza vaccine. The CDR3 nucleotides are TGTGCCAGCAGCGTACAGGGCACAGATACGCAGTATTTT. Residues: CASSVQGTDTQYF.